This is a list of T cell receptor beta chains from one sample in a study of spatial heterogeneity in lung cancer. TCRdb analysed the 5' RACE reads with MiXCR anew, one entry per CDR3 protein. The top ten clones hold about 7.1% of a sample with 95,000 or so distinct CDR3 sequences, roughly 8.7% of them seen once. Sequenced here: PBMCs, sampled at surgery. The source of these receptors is a male donor with early-stage non-small cell lung cancer. Each CDR3 is given with its conserved first and last residue. The D gene is left open where the match is weak. The size of a clone is reported for some rows only, either as once, few or many, or as a class for expanded clones.

D gene	V gene	J gene	clone size	CDR3 protein	CDR3 DNA
TRBD2	TRBV7-9	TRBJ2-7	many	CASSSPKSGTYEQYF	TGTGCCAGCAGCTCCCCTAAGAGCGGGACCTACGAGCAGTACTTC
TRBD2	TRBV7-3	TRBJ2-3	many	CASSLIAGGRDTQYF	TGTGCCAGCAGTTTAATAGCGGGAGGGCGAGATACGCAGTATTTT
TRBD1	TRBV10-3	TRBJ2-3	NA	CAISGTGYTDTQYF	TGTGCCATCAGTGGGACAGGCTACACAGATACGCAGTATTTT
NA	TRBV20-1	TRBJ2-2	NA	CSAGTGSEGGELFF	TGCAGTGCTGGCACAGGGTCTGAGGGCGGGGAGCTGTTTTTT
TRBD2	TRBV19	TRBJ2-2	many	CASSIAGLANTGELFF	TGTGCCAGTAGTATAGCGGGACTAGCGAACACCGGGGAGCTGTTTTTT
NA	TRBV7-2	TRBJ2-3	few	CASSSPAGSTDTQYF	TGTGCCAGCAGCTCTCCGGCAGGGAGCACAGATACGCAGTATTTT
NA	TRBV20-1	TRBJ1-6	few	CSARDPPDYNSPLHF	TGCAGTGCTAGAGACCCTCCAGATTATAATTCACCCCTCCACTTT
NA	TRBV19	TRBJ2-1	NA	CASSTLGQNNEQFF	TGTGCCAGTAGTACCCTCGGACAGAACAATGAGCAGTTCTTC
NA	TRBV5-5	TRBJ1-1	few	CASSPQPHWNTEAFF	TGTGCCAGCAGCCCTCAACCTCACTGGAACACTGAAGCTTTCTTT
NA	TRBV15	TRBJ2-7	few	CATSRERAGPYEQYF	TGTGCCACCAGCAGAGAGAGGGCAGGGCCGTACGAGCAGTACTTC